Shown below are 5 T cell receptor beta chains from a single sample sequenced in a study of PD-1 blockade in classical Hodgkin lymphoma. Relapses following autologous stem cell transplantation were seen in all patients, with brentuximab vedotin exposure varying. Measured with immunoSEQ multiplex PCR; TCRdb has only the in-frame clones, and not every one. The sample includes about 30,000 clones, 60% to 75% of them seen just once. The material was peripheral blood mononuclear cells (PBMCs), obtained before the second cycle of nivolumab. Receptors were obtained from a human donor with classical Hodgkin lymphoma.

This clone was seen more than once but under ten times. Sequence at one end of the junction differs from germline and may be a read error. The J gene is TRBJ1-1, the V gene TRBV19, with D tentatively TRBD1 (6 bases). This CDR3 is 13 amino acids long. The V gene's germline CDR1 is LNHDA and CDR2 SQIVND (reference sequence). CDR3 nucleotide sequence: TGTGCCAGTAGGCGCGGACAGAACCCTGAAGCTTTCTTT. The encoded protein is CASRRGQNPEAFF.

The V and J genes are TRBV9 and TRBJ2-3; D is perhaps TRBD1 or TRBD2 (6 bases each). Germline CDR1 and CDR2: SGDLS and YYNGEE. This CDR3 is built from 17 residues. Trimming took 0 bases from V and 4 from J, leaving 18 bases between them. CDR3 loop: CASSVAPRGGSADTQYF. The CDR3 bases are TGTGCCAGCAGCGTAGCTCCACGAGGGGGGAGTGCAGATACGCAGTATTTT.

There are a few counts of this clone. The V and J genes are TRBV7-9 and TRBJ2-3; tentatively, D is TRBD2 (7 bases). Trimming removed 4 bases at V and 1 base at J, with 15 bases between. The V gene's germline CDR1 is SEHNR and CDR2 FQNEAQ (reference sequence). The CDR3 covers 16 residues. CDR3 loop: CASSSGGGLRTDTQYF. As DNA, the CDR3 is TGTGCCAGCAGCTCAGGCGGGGGCTTACGCACAGATACGCAGTATTTT.

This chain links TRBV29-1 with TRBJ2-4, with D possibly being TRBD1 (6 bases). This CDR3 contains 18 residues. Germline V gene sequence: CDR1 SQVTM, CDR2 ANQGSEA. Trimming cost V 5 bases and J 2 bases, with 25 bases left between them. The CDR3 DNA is TGCAGCGTTCCGGACCTTGACAGGACCTCAGATACCAAAAACATTCAGTACTTC. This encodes CSVPDLDRTSDTKNIQYF. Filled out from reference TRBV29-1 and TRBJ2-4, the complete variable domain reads SAVISQKPSRDICQRGTSLTIQCQVDSQVTMMFWYRQQPGQSLTLIATANQGSEATYESGFVIDKFPISRPNLTFSTLTVSNMSPEDSSIYLCSVPDLDRTSDTKNIQYFGAGTRLSVL.

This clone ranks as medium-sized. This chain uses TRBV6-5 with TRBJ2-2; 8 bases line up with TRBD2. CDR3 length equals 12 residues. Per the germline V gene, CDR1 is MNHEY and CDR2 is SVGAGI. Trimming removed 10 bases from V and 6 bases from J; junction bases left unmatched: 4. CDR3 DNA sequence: TGTGCCACGGGAGGGGTGTCCGGGGAGCTGTTTTTT. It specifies CATGGVSGELFF.